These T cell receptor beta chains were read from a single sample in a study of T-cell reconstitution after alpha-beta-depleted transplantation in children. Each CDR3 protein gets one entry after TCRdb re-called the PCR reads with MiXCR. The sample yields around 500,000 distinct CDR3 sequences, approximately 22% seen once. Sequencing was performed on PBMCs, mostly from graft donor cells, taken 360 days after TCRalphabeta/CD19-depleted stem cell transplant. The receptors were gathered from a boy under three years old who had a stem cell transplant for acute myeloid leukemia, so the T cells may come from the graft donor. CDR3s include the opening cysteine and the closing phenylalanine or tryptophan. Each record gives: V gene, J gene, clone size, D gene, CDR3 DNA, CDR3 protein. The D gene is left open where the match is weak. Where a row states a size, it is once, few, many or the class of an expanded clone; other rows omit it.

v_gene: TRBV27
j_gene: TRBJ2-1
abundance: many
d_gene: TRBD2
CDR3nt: TGTGCCAGCAGTTTATCGATAAGCGGGGGGCTACACAATGAGCAGTTCTTC
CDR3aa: CASSLSISGGLHNEQFF

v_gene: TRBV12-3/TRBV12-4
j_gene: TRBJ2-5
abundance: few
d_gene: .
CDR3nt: TGTGCCAGCAGTCATGACGGGGCACAAGAGACCCAGTACTTC
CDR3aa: CASSHDGAQETQYF

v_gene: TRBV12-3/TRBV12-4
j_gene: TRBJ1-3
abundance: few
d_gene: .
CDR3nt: TGTGCCAGCAGTTTTAGCCTCTCTGGAAACACCATATATTTT
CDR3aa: CASSFSLSGNTIYF

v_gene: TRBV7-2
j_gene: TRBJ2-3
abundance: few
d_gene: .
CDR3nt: TGTGCCAGCAGCTTAGTCGGGCCGGTCAGCACAGATACGCAGTATTTT
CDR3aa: CASSLVGPVSTDTQYF

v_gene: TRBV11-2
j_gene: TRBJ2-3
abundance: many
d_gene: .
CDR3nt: TGTGCCAGCAGCTTAGATTTGGCTTACACAGATACGCAGTATTTT
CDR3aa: CASSLDLAYTDTQYF

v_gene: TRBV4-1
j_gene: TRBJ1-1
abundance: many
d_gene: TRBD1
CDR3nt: TGCGCCAGCAGCCACCCCGGGACAGGGGCCACTGAAGCTTTCTTT
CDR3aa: CASSHPGTGATEAFF

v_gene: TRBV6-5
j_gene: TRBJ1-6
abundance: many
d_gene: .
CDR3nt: TGTGCCAGCAGTTACGTACCATATAATTCACCCCTCCACTTT
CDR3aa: CASSYVPYNSPLHF

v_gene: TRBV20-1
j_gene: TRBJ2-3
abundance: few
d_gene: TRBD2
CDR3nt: TGCAGTGCAAGGGGACTAGCGGGGCCGGGGGATACGCAGTATTTT
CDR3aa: CSARGLAGPGDTQYF

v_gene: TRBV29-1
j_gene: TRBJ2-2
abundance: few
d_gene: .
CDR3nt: TGCAGCGTTGTAATGACGAACACCGGGGAGCTGTTTTTT
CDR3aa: CSVVMTNTGELFF

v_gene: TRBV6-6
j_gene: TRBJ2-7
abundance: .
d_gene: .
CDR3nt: TGTGCCAGCCGGAGGCAGAACTACGAGCAGTACTTC
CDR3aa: CASRRQNYEQYF

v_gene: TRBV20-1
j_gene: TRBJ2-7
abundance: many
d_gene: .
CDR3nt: TGCAGTGCTAGAGCGGGCTCGGAAGGGCTTTACGAGCAGTACTTC
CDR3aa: CSARAGSEGLYEQYF

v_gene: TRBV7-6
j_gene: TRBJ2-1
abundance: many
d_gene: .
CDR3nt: TGTGCCAGCAGCTTACGGGGGGCGGAAATCTACAATGAGCAGTTCTTC
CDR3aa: CASSLRGAEIYNEQFF

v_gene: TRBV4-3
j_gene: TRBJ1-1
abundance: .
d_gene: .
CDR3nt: TGCGCCAGCAGCCAAGATCTCGAGTTAGGACTCCACACTGAAGCTTTCTTT
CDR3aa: CASSQDLELGLHTEAFF

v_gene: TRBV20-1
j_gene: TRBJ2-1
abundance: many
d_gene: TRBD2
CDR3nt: TGCAGTGCTAGAGAGGGTCCTCTAGCGGGGGCCCTCAATGAGCAGTTCTTC
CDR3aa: CSAREGPLAGALNEQFF

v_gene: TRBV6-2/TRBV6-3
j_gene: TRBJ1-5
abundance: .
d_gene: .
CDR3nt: TGTGCCAGCAGTTCGGCAGGGTGGTCCCTTTATCAGCCCCAGCATTTT
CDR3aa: CASSSAGWSLYQPQHF

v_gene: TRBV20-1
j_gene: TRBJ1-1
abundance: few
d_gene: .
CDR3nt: TGCAGTGCTAGAACAGGGAACTCGAAAGCTTTCTTT
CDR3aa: CSARTGNSKAFF